Each of the 8 T cell receptor beta chains below was sequenced from the same sample in a study of blood T cell repertoires in COVID-19. Libraries were prepared by immunoSEQ multiplex PCR; TCRdb keeps only in-frame clonotypes and omits some of them. The sample includes around 88,000 clones, 81% seen only once; the top ten take about 4.1%. The specimen was peripheral blood. The receptors originated from a man between 60 and 75 years old with acute or convalescent COVID-19.

The genes are TRBV28 and TRBJ1-4; 7 bases are a match to TRBD1. V dropped 5 bases and J dropped 8; count of bases not matched to a gene: 8. This CDR3 region has 14 residues. Looked up from germline, CDR1 is MDHEN and CDR2 is SYDVKM. CDR3 sequence: CASSAGTVDEKLFF. As DNA, the CDR3 is TGTGCCAGCAGTGCCGGGACAGTGGACGAAAAACTGTTTTTT.

The CDR3 nucleotides are TGTGCCAGCAGCCCCGCGGGAGCGAACACCGGGGAGCTGTTTTTT. Protein sequence: CASSPAGANTGELFF. V usage is TRBV6-5 and J usage is TRBJ2-2, with 7 bases lining up with TRBD2. Germline V CDR1 and CDR2: MNHEY, SVGAGI. This CDR3 is built from 15 residues. V lost 6 bases, J lost 0 bases, and 4 bases stayed unmatched.

This rearrangement joins TRBV14 to TRBJ2-7; 8 bases map to TRBD1. V gave up 3 bases and J gave up 2 bases; unmatched junction bases: 6. Germline loops: CDR1 SGHDN, CDR2 FVKESK. This CDR3 has 15 amino acids. The CDR3: CASSHTAGGPYEQYF. The CDR3 bases are TGTGCCAGCAGCCATACGGCAGGGGGCCCCTACGAGCAGTACTTC. Complete variable domain (other parts from reference TRBV14 and TRBJ2-7): EAGVTQFPSHSVIEKGQTVTLRCDPISGHDNLYWYRRVMGKEIKFLLHFVKESKQDESGMPNNRFLAERTGGTYSTLKVQPAELEDSGVYFCASSHTAGGPYEQYFGPGTRLTVT.

The chain couples TRBV7-6 to TRBJ2-7, with 8 bases fitting TRBD2. Germline V gives CDR1 SGHVS, CDR2 FNYEAQ. V shed 5 bases and J 5 bases; nucleotides not matched to a gene: 8. The CDR3 is 14 residues long. This CDR3 reads CASSPGGERHEQYF. The CDR3 nucleotides read TGTGCCAGCAGCCCCGGGGGGGAACGGCACGAGCAGTACTTC. Looking up the rest from reference TRBV7-6 and TRBJ2-7 gives the full variable domain: GAGVSQSPRYKVTKRGQDVALRCDPISGHVSLYWYRQALGQGPEFLTYFNYEAQQDKSGLPNDRFSAERPEGSISTLTIQRTEQRDSAMYRCASSPGGERHEQYFGPGTRLTVT.

The CDR3 sequence is CASSMEGHGIVSGANVLTF. CDR3 bases: TGTGCCAGTAGTATGGAAGGGCACGGGATCGTCTCTGGGGCCAACGTCCTGACTTTC. The genes are TRBV19 and TRBJ2-6, with a weak D call TRBD2 (5 bases). Germline CDR1 reads LNHDA; CDR2 reads SQIVND (reference sequence). V lost 3 bases, J lost 0 bases, and 18 bases lay in between. The CDR3 sequence is 19 residues long. Together with reference TRBV19 and TRBJ2-6, the CDR3 gives the full variable domain: DGGITQSPKYLFRKEGQNVTLSCEQNLNHDAMYWYRQDPGQGLRLIYYSQIVNDFQKGDIAEGYSVSREKKESFPLTVTSAQKNPTAFYLCASSMEGHGIVSGANVLTFGAGSRLTVL.

V usage is TRBV19 and J usage is TRBJ1-1; D might be TRBD1 (6 bases). Trimming cost V 5 bases and J 0 bases, with 22 bases left between them. This CDR3 comprises 18 residues. Germline CDR1 is LNHDA and CDR2 is SQIVND (reference sequence). The DNA of the CDR3 is TGTGCCAGTAGTCGGAGCAGGGGTGGGGTAAACATGAACACTGAAGCTTTCTTT. Its translation: CASSRSRGGVNMNTEAFF. The entire variable domain, with the rest obtained from reference TRBV19 and TRBJ1-1, is as follows: DGGITQSPKYLFRKEGQNVTLSCEQNLNHDAMYWYRQDPGQGLRLIYYSQIVNDFQKGDIAEGYSVSREKKESFPLTVTSAQKNPTAFYLCASSRSRGGVNMNTEAFFGQGTRLTVV.

This chain uses TRBV13 with TRBJ1-6; TRBD1 aligns across 9 bases. Trimming removed 0 bases from V and 7 bases from J; junction bases left unmatched: 4. There are 16 residues in the CDR3. The germline V gene encodes CDR1 PRHDT and CDR2 FYEKMQ (reference sequence). DNA for the CDR3: TGTGCCAGCAGCTTAGGGACAGGGGGTCAAAATTCACCCCTCCACTTT. Its translation: CASSLGTGGQNSPLHF.

The V gene is TRBV5-4, the J gene TRBJ2-3; D might be TRBD2 (5 bases). Trimming pared 4 bases from V and 5 bases from J, leaving 11 bases between. The CDR3 has 13 residues. Germline V gives CDR1 SGHNT, CDR2 YYREEE (reference sequence). The DNA of the CDR3 is TGTGCCAGCAGCCTTCAGGCGGGAGATACGCAGTATTTT. As protein: CASSLQAGDTQYF. The variable domain in full, completed from reference TRBV5-4 and TRBJ2-3, reads ETGVTQSPTHLIKTRGQQVTLRCSSQSGHNTVSWYQQALGQGPQFIFQYYREEENGRGNFPPRFSGLQFPNYSSELNVNALELDDSALYLCASSLQAGDTQYFGPGTRLTVL.